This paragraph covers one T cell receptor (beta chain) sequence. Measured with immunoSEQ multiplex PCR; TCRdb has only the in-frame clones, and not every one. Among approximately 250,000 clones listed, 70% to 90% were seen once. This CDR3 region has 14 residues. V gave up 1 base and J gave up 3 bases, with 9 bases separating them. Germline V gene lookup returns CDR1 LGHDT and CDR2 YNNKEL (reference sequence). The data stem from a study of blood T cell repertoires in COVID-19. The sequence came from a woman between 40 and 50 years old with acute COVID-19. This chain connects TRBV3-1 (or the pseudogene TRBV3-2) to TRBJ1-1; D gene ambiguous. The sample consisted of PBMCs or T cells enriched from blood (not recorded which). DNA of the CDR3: TGTGCCAGCAGCCAAGTCGAGGGAGACACTGAAGCTTTCTTT. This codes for CASSQVEGDTEAFF.